The entry that follows covers one TCR beta chain sequence. The data stem from a study of cytomegalovirus exposure and HLA in healthy donors. CDR3 length equals 18 residues. Germline-derived CDR1 and CDR2 are SEHNR and FQNEAQ (reference sequence). V lost 5 bases to trimming and J lost 4 bases; unmatched junction nucleotides: 19. Generated by immunoSEQ multiplex PCR, the TCRdb table keeps only in-frame clones and is missing some. The table records 100,000 to 150,000 clones, roughly 89% of them present only once. The clonotype originates from a woman aged 18 to 35 in good health and CMV-seronegative. This rearrangement joins TRBV7-9 to TRBJ1-2, with 7 bases aligning to TRBD1. Source material: PBMCs. The CDR3 sequence: CASSPEGTGTEDSYGYTF. Written as DNA, the CDR3 is TGTGCCAGCAGCCCAGAGGGAACTGGGACAGAAGATTCCTATGGCTACACCTTC.